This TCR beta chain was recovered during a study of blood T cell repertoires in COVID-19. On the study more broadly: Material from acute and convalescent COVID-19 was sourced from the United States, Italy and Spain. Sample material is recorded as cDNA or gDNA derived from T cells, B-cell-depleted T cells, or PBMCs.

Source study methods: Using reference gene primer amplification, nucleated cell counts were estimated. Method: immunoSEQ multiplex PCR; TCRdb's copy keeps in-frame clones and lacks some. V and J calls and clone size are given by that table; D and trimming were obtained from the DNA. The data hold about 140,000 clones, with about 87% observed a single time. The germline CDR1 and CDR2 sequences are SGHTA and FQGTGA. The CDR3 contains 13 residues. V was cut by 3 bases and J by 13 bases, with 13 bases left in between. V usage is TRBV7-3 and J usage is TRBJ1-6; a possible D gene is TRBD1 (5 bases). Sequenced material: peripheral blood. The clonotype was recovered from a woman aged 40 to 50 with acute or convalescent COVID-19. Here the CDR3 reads CASSLKAGHPLHF. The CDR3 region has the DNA TGTGCCAGCAGCTTGAAAGCAGGGCACCCCCTCCACTTT.